These T cell receptor beta chains were read from a single sample in a study of shared clonotypes between healthy human individuals. Data came from immunoSEQ multiplex PCR; TCRdb stores just in-frame clones and leaves some out. This table has 2 million to 2.5 million clones, approximately 95% appearing once. Input material: naive CD4+ T cells sorted from blood. Receptors originate from a man aged 18 to 29 in good health. The CDR3 runs from the conserved cysteine through the conserved F or W. A D gene is named only where the DNA matches it firmly.

D gene	V gene	J gene	CDR3 protein	CDR3 DNA
.	TRBV10-2	TRBJ2-7	CASSEAPYEQYF	TGCGCCAGCAGTGAAGCGCCCTACGAGCAGTACTTC
TRBD2	TRBV6-6	TRBJ2-1	CASSFPGGGEQFF	TGTGCCAGCAGTTTCCCCGGGGGGGGTGAGCAGTTCTTC
.	TRBV4-2	TRBJ1-3	CASSQDSGNTIYF	TGTGCCAGCAGCCAAGACTCTGGAAACACCATATATTTT
.	TRBV9	TRBJ2-3	CASSVSPSTYTDTQYF	TGTGCCAGCAGCGTATCCCCTAGCACCTACACAGATACGCAGTATTTT
.	TRBV11-2	TRBJ2-2	CASSPKGGELFF	TGTGCCAGCAGCCCTAAGGGCGGGGAGCTGTTTTTT
.	TRBV5-6	TRBJ2-3	CASSSGLALYF	TGTGCCAGCAGCTCGGGGTTGGCTCTGTATTTT
.	TRBV7-2	TRBJ2-7	CASSSQGGDEQYF	TGTGCCAGCAGCTCGCAGGGGGGCGACGAGCAGTACTTC
.	TRBV2	TRBJ1-2	CASSERRAGYTF	TGTGCCAGCAGTGAACGGAGGGCAGGCTACACCTTC
TRBD2	TRBV2	TRBJ2-3	CASQRGGTDTQYF	TGTGCCAGCCAGCGGGGGGGCACAGATACGCAGTATTTT
.	TRBV6-1	TRBJ1-3	CASSEAGHSGNTIYF	TGTGCCAGCAGTGAAGCGGGGCACTCTGGAAACACCATATATTTT
.	TRBV5-6	TRBJ2-7	CASSLGLGSSYEQYF	TGTGCCAGCAGCTTGGGTCTGGGTTCCTCCTACGAGCAGTACTTC